What follows are 25 T cell receptor beta chains derived from one specimen sequenced in a study of shared clonotypes between healthy human individuals. Positively selected for CCR7, the CD45RO-negative cells used as naive CD8 cells excluded terminally differentiated effector memory CD45RA+ cells. The assay was immunoSEQ multiplex PCR, and TCRdb's table has in-frame clones only and misses some. Here the sample spans about 2.1 million clones, 90% to 95% being singletons. The sample taken for sequencing was naive CD8+ T cells from PBMCs. The receptors derive from a man between 18 and 29 years old in good health. Some clones in this sample may be carry-over from other donors' samples.

This clone has only a few counts. This chain joins TRBV2 and TRBJ1-2; D might be TRBD1 (5 bases). Germline V gene data show CDR1 as SNHLY and CDR2 as FYNNEI. Trimming shortened V by 6 bases and J by 7 bases, and 21 bases separated the two germline ends. CDR3 length: 15 residues. For the CDR3, the DNA is TGTGCCAGCAGGGACGAGGCGAGGGGCTCGGGTGGCTACACCTTC. Protein sequence: CASRDEARGSGGYTF.

In nucleotides, the CDR3 is TGTGCCAGCAGCTCGGGGCGAACCGCATTTTTT. Its translation: CASSSGRTAFF. The rearrangement joins TRBV5-6 to TRBJ1-4, with D perhaps TRBD1 (5 bases). V was clipped by 3 bases and J by 17 bases, with 14 bases between them. This CDR3 contains 11 residues. Germline CDR1 SGHDT, CDR2 YYEEEE.

The V call is TRBV29-1, the J call TRBJ2-7; D might be TRBD1 or TRBD2, each matching 5 bases. Germline CDR1 and CDR2: SQVTM and ANQGSEA. The CDR3 spans 14 residues. The V end was cut by 0 bases, the J end by 3 bases, with 12 bases between. The CDR3 DNA reads as TGCAGCGTTGAAGATCCCGGGGCTGGCTACGAGCAGTACTTC. This sequence encodes CSVEDPGAGYEQYF.

Concerning this clone itself: Other DNA sequences in the sample encode the same CDR3. The V gene is TRBV29-1, the J gene TRBJ2-7; TRBD2 agrees at 10 bases. Trimming took 3 bases from V and 0 from J; bases not matched to a gene: 2. CDR1 and CDR2 (germline): SQVTM, ANQGSEA. The CDR3 totals 14 residues. The DNA for the CDR3 is TGCAGCGTTGAGACTAGCGGGTCCTCCTACGAGCAGTACTTC. Its translation is CSVETSGSSYEQYF.

The chain links TRBV5-1 to TRBJ2-7, with a possible D match to TRBD1 (6 bases). The CDR3 has 15 amino acids. Deletions cut 0 bases from V and 2 bases from J, with 12 bases between. Germline CDR1 and CDR2: SGHRS and YFSETQ. The CDR3 coding sequence is TGCGCCAGCAGCTTGGCCGGCAGGGGACCCTACGAGCAGTACTTC. Residues: CASSLAGRGPYEQYF.

This clone was recorded once. The chain joins TRBV9 to TRBJ1-2; D remains ambiguous. The germline V and J ends were trimmed by 0 bases and 3 bases, with 9 bases remaining between them. The CDR3 has 14 residues. The germline CDR1 and CDR2 sequences are SGDLS and YYNGEE. The CDR3 nucleotides read TGTGCCAGCAGCGTAGGTCACAGCTACTATGGCTACACCTTC. Translated: CASSVGHSYYGYTF.

The genes are TRBV9 and TRBJ2-1; 9 bases are a match to TRBD1. The CDR3 length is 20 residues. CDR1 is SGDLS, CDR2 YYNGEE, per germline. V lost 3 bases and J lost 0; bases outside the gene matches: 16. The CDR3 protein is CASSAAAGTGPSSSYNEQFF. In DNA form, the CDR3 reads TGTGCCAGCAGCGCAGCAGCCGGGACAGGGCCTTCAAGCTCCTACAATGAGCAGTTCTTC.

The gene calls are TRBV15 and TRBJ2-7; 7 bases align to TRBD2. Germline assignment: CDR1 LNHNV and CDR2 YYDKDF (reference sequence). The CDR3 sequence is 14 residues long. V trimming: 3 bases; J trimming: 4 bases; junction bases outside the gene matches: 6. The CDR3 region is CATSSRGGLYEQYF. Written as DNA, the CDR3 is TGTGCCACCAGCAGTAGGGGAGGGTTATACGAGCAGTACTTC. The variable domain in full, completed from reference TRBV15 and TRBJ2-7, reads DAMVIQNPRYQVTQFGKPVTLSCSQTLNHNVMYWYQQKSSQAPKLLFHYYDKDFNNEADTPDNFQSRRPNTSFCFLDIRSPGLGDTAMYLCATSSRGGLYEQYFGPGTRLTVT.

The rearrangement links TRBV6-6 to TRBJ2-2; D call uncertain. Trimming pared 2 bases from V and 4 bases from J, leaving 8 bases between. Germline-derived CDR1 and CDR2 are MNHNY and SVGAGI (reference sequence). The CDR3 loop spans 14 amino acids. CDR3 DNA sequence: TGTGCCAGCAGTTACGGTGGGCTCACCGGGGAGCTGTTTTTT. Its translation: CASSYGGLTGELFF.

This rearrangement joins TRBV13 to TRBJ1-1; a possible D gene is TRBD1 (5 bases). The V end was cut by 6 bases, the J end by 1 base, with 15 bases between. The V gene's germline CDR1 is PRHDT and CDR2 FYEKMQ (reference sequence). The CDR3 has 15 residues. The CDR3 region has the DNA TGTGCCAGCAGTCAGGACGGTCAGGGGAACACTGAAGCTTTCTTT. Translation: CASSQDGQGNTEAFF.

V usage is TRBV4-1 and J usage is TRBJ2-7; D is undetermined. The CDR3 contains 14 residues. Germline CDR1 reads MGHRA; CDR2 reads YSYEKL. V lost 3 bases to trimming and J lost 2 bases, with 11 bases between them. CDR3 amino acids: CASSHPTNTYEQYF. The CDR3 bases are TGCGCCAGCAGCCATCCCACCAACACCTACGAGCAGTACTTC.

This clone was seen a single time. The DNA for the CDR3 is TGTGCCAGCAGCCGAGCCCCCCCGACAGAACTAGCCAAAAACATTCAGTACTTC. Its translation: CASSRAPPTELAKNIQYF. The chain combines TRBV7-6 with TRBJ2-4; weak D call: TRBD1 (5 bases). This CDR3 has 18 amino acids. The V end lost 5 bases, the J end lost 0 bases, and 20 bases lay between the germline ends. Germline lookup yields CDR1 SGHVS and CDR2 FNYEAQ.

The genes are TRBV7-8 and TRBJ2-7; TRBD2 might be the D (6 bases). The CDR3 has 13 residues. Trimming left V 3 bases short and J 3 bases short, with 9 bases between. The V gene's germline CDR1 is SGHVS and CDR2 FQNEAQ. For the CDR3, the DNA is TGTGCCAGCAGCTTGAGCGGGCTCTACGAGCAGTACTTC. Residues: CASSLSGLYEQYF.

The table lists this clone with a count of one. This sequence joins TRBV9 and TRBJ1-4, with D unresolved. The CDR3 extends over 15 amino acids. From germline, CDR1 is SGDLS and CDR2 YYNGEE. V was shortened by 4 bases and J by 8 bases, with 18 bases between the two germline ends. The CDR3 DNA reads TGTGCCAGCAGCTCGGGTGGGAGCCGCCTAGAAAAACTGTTTTTT. This codes for CASSSGGSRLEKLFF.

The sample holds a few counts of this clone. The chain has TRBV6-6 and TRBJ1-1, with D uncertain. Trimming removed 7 bases at V and 8 bases at J, with 8 bases between. The CDR3 totals 10 residues. Per the germline V gene, CDR1 is MNHNY and CDR2 is SVGAGI (reference sequence). The CDR3 loop is CASISGEAFF. CDR3 nucleotide sequence: TGTGCCAGCATAAGCGGGGAAGCTTTCTTT.

The V gene is TRBV2, the J gene TRBJ2-5, with D possibly being TRBD2 (5 bases). Deletions cut 1 base from V and 0 bases from J, with 6 bases between. This CDR3 region has 14 residues. Germline V CDR1 and CDR2: SNHLY, FYNNEI. DNA for the CDR3: TGTGCCAGCAGTGAAGTCGGGGACCAAGAGACCCAGTACTTC. This encodes CASSEVGDQETQYF.

Worth noting for this clone: Additional DNA sequences in this sample encode the identical CDR3. The CDR3 bases are TGTGCCAGCAGCCTGGGACAGGGAATATACGAGCAGTACTTC. Residues: CASSLGQGIYEQYF. This chain connects TRBV27 to TRBJ2-7; TRBD1 aligns across 9 bases. This CDR3 spans 14 amino acids. Germline V gene sequence: CDR1 MNHEY, CDR2 SMNVEV (reference sequence). Germline trimming cut 6 bases from V and 4 bases from J; bases unmatched to any gene: 7.

The rearrangement uses TRBV5-1 and TRBJ1-1; 9 bases fit TRBD1. Germline CDR1 SGHRS, CDR2 YFSETQ. CDR3 length equals 16 residues. V shed 4 bases, J shed 5 bases, and the junction held 12 bases outside the gene matches. CDR3 DNA sequence: TGCGCCAGCAGCCTAGACCGGGACAGGGCATCTACTGAAGCTTTCTTT. Protein sequence: CASSLDRDRASTEAFF.

The J gene is TRBJ2-7, the V gene TRBV5-1; no firm D call. The CDR3 consists of 14 residues. Per the germline V gene, CDR1 is SGHRS and CDR2 is YFSETQ. V lost 4 bases and J lost 5, with 16 bases in between. The CDR3 nucleotides are TGCGCCAGCAGCCAAAGCGCCACAGTAGACGAGCAGTACTTC. Encoded protein: CASSQSATVDEQYF.

The V call is TRBV5-1, the J call TRBJ1-3; no definite D call. The germline V gene encodes CDR1 SGHRS and CDR2 YFSETQ. The length of the CDR3 is 15 residues. The V gene lost 3 bases and the J gene lost 0 bases, with 10 bases spanning the gap. CDR3 region: CASSSDLGSGNTIYF. Here the CDR3 DNA reads TGCGCCAGCAGCTCCGATTTAGGCTCTGGAAACACCATATATTTT.

Comments on this clone: Germline is not matched at one junction end, which may reflect a read error. The chain employs TRBV4-1 and TRBJ1-2; D is undetermined. The length of the CDR3 is 12 residues. The germline CDR1 and CDR2 sequences are MGHRA and YSYEKL. In DNA, the CDR3 is TGCGCCAGCAGCCAAGAAGGCCCCTTGTCGGTTTTC. Protein: CASSQEGPLSVF.

This clone was seen only a few times. The genes are TRBV30 and TRBJ1-1; D perhaps matches TRBD1 (5 bases). The CDR3 extends over 12 amino acids. Germline-derived CDR1 and CDR2 are GTSNPN and SVGIG (reference sequence). Deletions cut 8 bases from V and 7 bases from J, with 17 bases between. CDR3 loop: CAQNTRGVEAFF. CDR3 nucleotides: TGTGCCCAAAACACCCGAGGGGTTGAAGCTTTCTTT.

This sequence joins TRBV7-9 and TRBJ2-7, with D possibly matching TRBD1 (6 bases). The CDR3 extends over 16 amino acids. CDR1 is SEHNR, CDR2 FQNEAQ, per germline (reference sequence). Trimming shortened V by 3 bases and J by 3 bases, and 18 bases separated the two germline ends. The CDR3 DNA sequence: TGTGCCAGCAGCTTCGCACCCGGGACACTGAACTACGAGCAGTACTTC. Its protein is CASSFAPGTLNYEQYF.

V gene TRBV5-1 combines with J gene TRBJ2-7; 10 bases are a match to TRBD2. The germline gives CDR1 SGHRS, CDR2 YFSETQ. The V and J ends lost 4 bases and 0 bases, in that order; junction bases with no gene match: 7. The CDR3 loop spans 16 amino acids. The CDR3 sequence: CASSGGPSGSSYEQYF. The CDR3 nucleotides are TGCGCCAGCAGCGGAGGACCTAGCGGGAGCTCCTACGAGCAGTACTTC.

In this sample, this clone turned up once. J is TRBJ2-2 and V is TRBV14, with 7 positions matching TRBD1. The CDR3 is made up of 16 amino acids. The V segment lost 3 bases and the J segment 0 bases; nucleotides outside the gene matches: 4. Germline CDR1 SGHDN, CDR2 FVKESK. The CDR3 protein is CASSHVGQSNTGELFF. DNA of the CDR3: TGTGCCAGCAGCCACGTGGGACAGTCGAACACCGGGGAGCTGTTTTTT.